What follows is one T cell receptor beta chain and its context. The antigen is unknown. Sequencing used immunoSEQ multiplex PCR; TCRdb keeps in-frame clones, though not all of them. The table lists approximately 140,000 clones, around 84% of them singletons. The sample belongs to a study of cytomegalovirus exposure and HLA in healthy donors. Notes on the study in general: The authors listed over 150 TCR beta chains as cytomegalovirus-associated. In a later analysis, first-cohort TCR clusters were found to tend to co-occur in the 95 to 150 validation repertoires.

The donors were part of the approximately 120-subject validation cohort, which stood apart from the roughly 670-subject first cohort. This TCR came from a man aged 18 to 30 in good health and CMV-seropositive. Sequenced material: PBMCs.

CDR3 in amino acids: CASSLVSKAGLRQFF. CDR3 bases: TGTGCCAGCAGCTTAGTCTCTAAGGCGGGCCTGCGGCAGTTCTTC. This chain uses TRBV7-2 with TRBJ2-1, with a weak D call TRBD2 (5 bases). Germline loops: CDR1 SGHTA, CDR2 FQGNSA. This CDR3 comprises 15 residues. The V end lost 1 base, the J end lost 12 bases, and 19 bases lay between the germline ends.